The following is a TCR beta chain sequence with its context. The data stem from a study of PD-L1 blockade in urothelial cancer. Time point given: peripheral blood 6 weeks after treatment start. Germline CDR1 SGHAT, CDR2 FQDESV (reference sequence). This CDR3 has 14 residues. V gave up 5 bases and J gave up 4 bases, with 11 bases separating them. Sequenced by immunoSEQ multiplex PCR; TCRdb stores in-frame clones only, minus some. The repertoire consists of over 100,000 clones, with around 93% occurring once and the leading ten covering 3% to 4.5%. Sequences were derived from PBMCs, sampled around atezolizumab (anti-PD-L1) treatment. The receptor comes from a man aged 55-75 years with urothelial cancer. The chain carries TRBV11-1 and TRBJ1-4; D possibly corresponds to TRBD1 (6 bases). In DNA form, the CDR3 reads TGTGCCAGCAGCCTGGACAGCCATAATGAAAAACTGTTTTTT. Translation gives CASSLDSHNEKLFF.